Below, one TCR beta chain is given with its context. This clone has a handful of counts. Which antigen it targets is not known. Base qualities are not provided; no much larger clone lies one nucleotide away. These data are taken from a study of blood T cell repertoires in COVID-19 (dated by TCRdb to 2019 to 2021). Some background on the complete study: Collaborator samples came from the United States, Italy and Spain and covered acute and convalescent phases of COVID-19. A freely available public database, intended as a resource for researchers studying the immune response to SARS-CoV-2, is where the repertoires were released. HLA class I and class II types, where available, came from metadata supplied by the sample provider rather than from assay-based typing. The dataset comprised deeply sampled blood TCRbeta repertoires from subjects exposed to, actively infected with, or recovered from COVID-19. The samples were drawn from the first 160 participants of the ongoing ImmuneRACE study and from 1,254 subjects provided by 6 global collaborators. The prospective study material was composed of cDNA or gDNA derived from T cells, B-cell-depleted T cells, or PBMCs. The sample metadata nearly always contained a de-identified subject ID, COVID-19 status, age in years and sex. Study-level results and caveats: The amount of clinical and demographic metadata varied by source and participant and was provided uncurated.

Participants in the prospective study were enrolled through a virtual design, were aged roughly 18 to 100 years, and lived in 24 United States geographic areas. In the prospective study, participants were assigned to cohorts based on the clinical history participants reported in a screening survey and a study questionnaire. A participant counted as exposed if, within 2 weeks of entering the study, that participant had been in contact with someone who had a PCR-confirmed or clinician-diagnosed COVID-19 case. In the prospective study, whole blood, serum and a nasopharyngeal or oropharyngeal swab were collected from each participant by mobile phlebotomists. Over an approximately 2-month period, participants in the prospective study had the option of providing additional blood draws and questionnaires. Blood samples from the prospective study were shipped frozen or at room temperature prior to DNA extraction.

The germline V gene yields SGHAT for CDR1 and FQNNGV for CDR2. The CDR3, cysteine through phenylalanine, is 16 amino acids long. CDR3 DNA is the only sequence kept; it has 48 bases, read in frame from the first base. Trimming removed 5 bases from V and 4 bases from J; the gene matches leave 8 bases unexplained. The immunoSEQ Assay, a bias-controlled multiplex PCR, was used to amplify TCRbeta CDR3 regions from genomic DNA. As for the authors' bioinformatics: Within the assay, amplification of reference gene primers was used to estimate how many nucleated cells each sample contained. Sequence reads were collapsed and filtered to measure the absolute abundance of every unique TCRbeta CDR3 rearrangement. For each sample, productive Simpson clonality was calculated as the square root of Simpson's diversity index over productive rearrangements. What TCRdb holds here is the immuneACCESS table cut down to in-frame rearrangements. Part of the clones is not present; checked against another copy, under half of the missing clones reflect an unresolved V gene, and the others are unexplained. That table furnishes V, J and clone size, whereas the DNA furnished D and trimming. This sample has around 250,000 clones in its table, and approximately 88% of those were observed once. The ten biggest clones cover roughly 3% of the sample.

The chain is encoded by TRBV11-2 joined to TRBJ1-6, and 7 junctional nucleotides match TRBD1. This clonotype originated in a woman aged 40 to 55 who had been exposed to COVID-19. Sequencing was done on a sample of PBMCs or T cells enriched from blood (not recorded which). The bases read TGTGCCAGCAGCAGAACGACAGGGAGGTATAATTCACCCCTCCACTTT. It translates as CASSRTTGRYNSPLHF.